A single sample gave rise to the 14 T cell receptor beta chains below, sequenced in a study of T cell responses to AZD1222 COVID-19 vaccine. Method: immunoSEQ multiplex PCR; TCRdb's copy keeps in-frame clones and lacks some. The sample carries roughly 140,000 clones, approximately 89% recorded once. The sequences come from peripheral blood, collected on day 0 of AZD1222 vaccination. Receptors were obtained from an adult in good health.

This rearrangement joins TRBV2 to TRBJ2-2; TRBD1 is a possible D gene (5 bases). The CDR3 is 14 amino acids. Germline assignment: CDR1 SNHLY and CDR2 FYNNEI. Deletions cut 8 bases from V and 3 bases from J, with 13 bases between. The CDR3 reads CASGIRGDTGELFF. The CDR3 DNA sequence: TGTGCCAGCGGGATAAGGGGTGACACCGGGGAGCTGTTTTTT.

For the CDR3, the DNA is TGCAGCGCCGGACACGGCTCCTATGGCTACACCTTC. Translated, it gives CSAGHGSYGYTF. V and J are TRBV29-1 and TRBJ1-2; D perhaps matches TRBD1 (5 bases). Trimming shortened V by 7 bases and J by 4 bases, and 13 bases separated the two germline ends. Germline CDR1 is SQVTM and CDR2 is ANQGSEA. The CDR3 covers 12 residues.

The V and J genes are TRBV7-2 and TRBJ1-5, with D unresolved. CDR3 length: 14 amino acids. Trimming cost V 2 bases and J 3 bases, with 8 bases left between them. Germline CDR1 and CDR2: SGHTA and FQGNSA. The CDR3 here is CASSLMGVNQPQHF. The CDR3 DNA reads as TGTGCCAGCAGCTTAATGGGAGTCAATCAGCCCCAGCATTTT.

J is TRBJ1-2 and V is TRBV29-1, with D unclear. The CDR3 consists of 11 residues. Trimming shortened V by 8 bases and J by 6 bases, and 13 bases separated the two germline ends. CDR1 and CDR2 (germline): SQVTM, ANQGSEA. CDR3 amino acids: CSPYRVDGYTF. CDR3 coding DNA: TGCAGCCCCTACCGGGTGGATGGCTACACCTTC.

The rearrangement uses TRBV27 and TRBJ1-2, with D possibly being TRBD1 (5 bases). Germline lookup yields CDR1 MNHEY and CDR2 SMNVEV (reference sequence). The ends were cut back, 7 bases at V and 5 bases at J, with 14 bases in the middle. CDR3 length: 13 residues. CDR3: CASTDRPEYGYTF. CDR3 nucleotide sequence: TGTGCCAGCACCGACAGACCGGAGTATGGCTACACCTTC.

The chain has TRBV11-2 and TRBJ2-2, with 7 positions matching TRBD1. The CDR3 is 14 residues long. CDR1 SGHAT and CDR2 FQNNGV come from the germline V gene. The J segment lost 11 bases and the V segment lost 9 bases, leaving 15 bases of the junction unmatched. In DNA form, the CDR3 reads TGTGCCAGTCGGAACAGGGGTCGCGGCCCCGAGCTGTTTTTT. Translation gives CASRNRGRGPELFF.

The chain carries TRBV7-9 and TRBJ1-5, with 8 positions matching TRBD1. The CDR3 runs 15 residues. Germline values: CDR1 SEHNR, CDR2 FQNEAQ (reference sequence). Trimming took 4 bases from V and 2 from J; bases not matched to a gene: 4. CDR3 coding DNA: TGTGCCAGCAGCTCCGGACAGGGTGGCAATCAGCCCCAGCATTTT. Residues: CASSSGQGGNQPQHF. Combining the CDR3 with reference TRBV7-9 and TRBJ1-5 gives the whole variable domain DTGVSQNPRHKITKRGQNVTFRCDPISEHNRLYWYRQTLGQGPEFLTYFQNEAQLEKSRLLSDRFSAERPKGSFSTLEIQRTEQGDSAMYLCASSSGQGGNQPQHFGDGTRLSIL.

The chain employs TRBV9 and TRBJ1-5; D might be TRBD1 (5 bases). CDR1 and CDR2 from the germline V gene are SGDLS and YYNGEE. The length of the CDR3 is 15 residues. V lost 0 bases, J lost 5 bases, and 12 bases lay in between. CDR3 sequence (DNA): TGTGCCAGCAGCGTAGGAGAGGGACCCTATCAGCCCCAGCATTTT. Translating gives CASSVGEGPYQPQHF.

This clone was seen only a few times. This chain links TRBV4-2 with TRBJ2-1; D not resolved. This CDR3 contains 13 residues. Germline CDR1 reads LGHNA; CDR2 reads YNFKEQ. The V end lost 1 base, the J end lost 10 bases, and 11 bases lay between the germline ends. In DNA form, the CDR3 reads TGTGCCAGCAGCCAAGGAGATGATAGGGAGCAGTTCTTC. Translated: CASSQGDDREQFF.

The V gene is TRBV9, the J gene TRBJ2-2, with TRBD2 matching 9 bases. V lost 0 bases to trimming and J lost 1 base; unmatched junction nucleotides: 1. The length of the CDR3 is 16 residues. Germline assignment: CDR1 SGDLS and CDR2 YYNGEE. The CDR3: CASSVELAGNTGELFF. Here the CDR3 DNA reads TGTGCCAGCAGCGTAGAACTAGCGGGGAACACCGGGGAGCTGTTTTTT. Full variable domain (remainder filled in from reference TRBV9 and TRBJ2-2): DSGVTQTPKHLITATGQRVTLRCSPRSGDLSVYWYQQSLDQGLQFLIQYYNGEERAKGNILERFSAQQFPDLHSELNLSSLELGDSALYFCASSVELAGNTGELFFGEGSRLTVL.

This clone was picked up one time. This chain's CDR3 is CASSFRGRNYEQYF. The CDR3 DNA sequence: TGTGCCAGCAGCTTCAGGGGGAGGAACTACGAGCAGTACTTC. The chain links TRBV5-8 to TRBJ2-7, with D possibly being TRBD1 (7 bases). The CDR3 has 14 amino acids. V lost 2 bases to trimming and J lost 3 bases, with 12 bases between them. The germline CDR1 and CDR2 sequences are SGHTS and YDEGEE.

The CDR3, as DNA: TGTGCCAGTAGTATAGATCCCCAGAGAAGGGCTGGGCCTGAAGCTTTCTTT. Translation: CASSIDPQRRAGPEAFF. The chain uses TRBV19 and TRBJ1-1; D not certain. Germline CDR1 reads LNHDA; CDR2 reads SQIVND (reference sequence). This CDR3 comprises 17 residues. The V end was cut by 0 bases, the J end by 6 bases, with 20 bases between.

The chain is built from TRBV6-2 or TRBV6-3 and TRBJ1-1; D ambiguous. The CDR3 extends over 16 amino acids. CDR1 MNHEY and CDR2 SVGEGT come from the germline V gene. Trimming pared 3 bases from V and 0 bases from J, leaving 14 bases between. The CDR3 DNA reads TGTGCCAGCAGTTATGAACTCAAGGGCTTGAACACTGAAGCTTTCTTT. This codes for CASSYELKGLNTEAFF.

This clone was found once. The chain carries TRBV28 and TRBJ1-2; possible D gene TRBD1, 5 bases. The CDR3 is 15 amino acids. The V end was cut by 2 bases, the J end by 5 bases, with 15 bases between. CDR1 is MDHEN, CDR2 SYDVKM, per germline. CDR3 protein: CASSLGGRGIYGYTF. Written as DNA, the CDR3 is TGTGCCAGCAGTTTAGGGGGAAGAGGGATTTATGGCTACACCTTC.